The TCR beta chain described here comes from a study of T cell responses to AZD1222 COVID-19 vaccine. The CDR3 runs to 14 residues. Germline CDR1 and CDR2: KGHSH and LQKENI. J was trimmed by 4 bases and V by 3 bases; bases with no gene match: 6. About this clone itself: Its target is unknown.

Study observations and caveats: Donors, mostly white British, included more females; clonal diversity was possibly underestimated. The study reported that nearly half of spike-specific TCRs target unmutated variant regions. Researchers report vaccine-associated CD4 TCRs spanning spike, with dominance at 160-218 and 743-854.

Using immunoSEQ multiplex PCR, the repertoire was profiled, and TCRdb retains in-frame clones only, with some absent. The sample consists of over 100,000 clones, about 85% of them appearing once. This sequence joins TRBV18 and TRBJ2-7, with 7 bases fitting TRBD1. The TCR originated in an adult who received the AZD1222 COVID-19 vaccine. This specimen was peripheral blood, taken 28 days after the second AZD1222 dose. CDR3 sequence: CASSPTTGTYEQYF. The CDR3 DNA sequence: TGTGCCAGCTCACCGACGACAGGGACATACGAGCAGTACTTC.